Shown below are 9 T cell receptor beta chains from a single sample sequenced in a study of Ad26.COV2.S vaccination and SARS-CoV-2 variants. Sequencing was performed with immunoSEQ multiplex PCR; in TCRdb, only in-frame clones are kept and a portion is missing. The repertoire consists of roughly 500,000 clones, with roughly nine tenths occurring once and the leading ten covering 9.5% to 15%. Treatment: roughly 20 received Ad26.COV2.S at low or high dose, single or two shots; roughly five received placebo; per-sample allocation not given. Repertoires come from day 63 after the first vaccine or placebo injection. This specimen was peripheral blood, taken in a trial of Ad26.COV2.S vaccine versus placebo. The receptors were gathered from a person between 18 and 59 years old who received the Ad26.COV2.S COVID-19 vaccine or a placebo.

This sequence joins TRBV7-3 and TRBJ2-3, with TRBD2 matching over 8 bases. Unmatched junction bases numbered 6, after V lost 0 bases and J lost 4 bases. The length of the CDR3 is 16 residues. Germline loops: CDR1 SGHTA, CDR2 FQGTGA. In nucleotides, the CDR3 is TGTGCCAGCAGCTTAACTAGCGGGGTGGGGGCAGATACGCAGTATTTT. It specifies CASSLTSGVGADTQYF.

The CDR3, as DNA: TGTGCCACCAGCAGAGATAGCGGGAGGGTCCGAGAGACCCAGTACTTC. It yields the protein CATSRDSGRVRETQYF. This chain connects TRBV15 to TRBJ2-5; 11 bases align to TRBD2. CDR3 length: 16 residues. Germline V lookup: CDR1 LNHNV, CDR2 YYDKDF (reference sequence). J was trimmed by 4 bases and V by 0 bases; bases with no gene match: 4.

Turning to this clone: The same CDR3 is also encoded by other DNA sequences in this sample. J is TRBJ2-7 and V is TRBV28, with D hard to call. The CDR3 length is 13 residues. V lost 6 bases to trimming and J lost 3 bases, with 12 bases between them. From germline, CDR1 is MDHEN and CDR2 SYDVKM. The CDR3 region has the DNA TGTGCCAGCAGCTTTCCTCAAAACTACGAGCAGTACTTC. This encodes CASSFPQNYEQYF.

The chain combines TRBV28 with TRBJ1-6, with 9 bases matching TRBD1. Germline trimming cut 8 bases from V and 10 bases from J; bases unmatched to any gene: 6. Germline lookup yields CDR1 MDHEN and CDR2 SYDVKM. CDR3 length: 13 residues. DNA for the CDR3: TGTGCCAGCTACGGGGACAGGGACTCACCCCTCCACTTT. As protein: CASYGDRDSPLHF.

This clone has only a few counts. The chain joins TRBV6-2 or TRBV6-3 to TRBJ1-3; no firm D call. This CDR3 has 13 amino acids. Germline V gene data show CDR1 as MNHEY and CDR2 as SVGEGT. The germline V and J ends were trimmed by 1 base and 9 bases, with 10 bases remaining between them. The CDR3 region has the DNA TGTGCCAGCAGTTACTTCTTGGTGAGCACCATATATTTT. Translating gives CASSYFLVSTIYF.

In its sample, this clone was seen a few times. This sequence joins TRBV6-2 or TRBV6-3 and TRBJ2-3; TRBD2 agrees at 9 bases. Unmatched junction bases numbered 10, after V lost 2 bases and J lost 4 bases. Germline V CDR1 and CDR2: MNHEY, SVGEGT. This CDR3 has 17 residues. CDR3 nucleotide sequence: TGTGCCAGCAGTTACGGAGGCGCGGGAGGGCTCTCAGATACGCAGTATTTT. It specifies CASSYGGAGGLSDTQYF.

The chain employs TRBV7-2 and TRBJ2-1; unclear D gene. Trimming shortened V by 0 bases and J by 0 bases, and 6 bases separated the two germline ends. Germline-derived CDR1 and CDR2 are SGHTA and FQGNSA. This CDR3 contains 15 residues. The CDR3 bases are TGTGCCAGCAGCTTAGCTCTGGGCTCCTACAATGAGCAGTTCTTC. Protein sequence: CASSLALGSYNEQFF.

The chain couples TRBV18 to TRBJ1-1, with 10 bases matching TRBD1. This CDR3 is built from 15 residues. The germline V gene has CDR1 KGHSH and CDR2 LQKENI. Trimming at V came to 4 bases and at J to 1 base, leaving 3 bases not matched to a gene. The CDR3 spells CASSRGQGTNTEAFF. The CDR3 coding sequence is TGTGCCAGCTCACGGGGACAGGGGACGAACACTGAAGCTTTCTTT.

The chain combines TRBV6-2 or TRBV6-3 with TRBJ2-7, with a weak D call TRBD1 (5 bases). The CDR3 has 16 residues. Germline V gives CDR1 MNHEY, CDR2 SVGEGT. Trimming cost V 0 bases and J 0 bases, with 12 bases left between them. The CDR3 is CASSYSPDTNSYEQYF. CDR3 DNA sequence: TGTGCCAGCAGTTACTCGCCGGACACCAACTCCTACGAGCAGTACTTC.